These 20 T cell receptor beta chains share one sample of origin, sequenced in a study of T cell responses to AZD1222 COVID-19 vaccine. Sequencing used immunoSEQ multiplex PCR; TCRdb keeps in-frame clones, though not all of them. The sample includes more than 120,000 clones, around 90% seen only once; the top ten take under 2%. This sample comprised peripheral blood, obtained 28 days after the second AZD1222 dose. The receptor set was obtained from an adult who received the AZD1222 COVID-19 vaccine.

The chain employs TRBV4-3 and TRBJ2-1, with 8 bases identical to TRBD2. Germline V lookup: CDR1 LGHNA, CDR2 YSLEER. This CDR3 is 16 amino acids long. J gave up 4 bases and V 3 bases, and 8 bases lay outside the gene matches. The CDR3 loop reads CASSQRAGVQYNEQFF. The CDR3 coding sequence is TGCGCCAGCAGCCAGCGAGCGGGAGTCCAATACAATGAGCAGTTCTTC.

This sequence joins TRBV6-5 and TRBJ1-6; no clear D gene. The germline V gene encodes CDR1 MNHEY and CDR2 SVGAGI. Trimming left V 8 bases short and J 9 bases short, with 17 bases between. This CDR3 region has 14 residues. CDR3 DNA: TGTGCCAGCGGAGACGGACGGCAGATTTCACCCCTCCACTTT. This gives the protein CASGDGRQISPLHF.

This chain links TRBV28 with TRBJ2-1; 8 nucleotides line up with TRBD2. Germline CDR1 reads MDHEN; CDR2 reads SYDVKM. This CDR3 contains 15 residues. With V trimmed by 6 bases and J by 5 bases, 9 bases remained unmatched. For the CDR3, the DNA is TGTGCCAGCAGGTTCCAGCGGGAGCCCCACAATGAGCAGTTCTTC. This translates into CASRFQREPHNEQFF. The whole variable domain, filled in from reference TRBV28 and TRBJ2-1, reads DVKVTQSSRYLVKRTGEKVFLECVQDMDHENMFWYRQDPGLGLRLIYFSYDVKMKEKGDIPEGYSVSREKKERFSLILESASTNQTSMYLCASRFQREPHNEQFFGPGTRLTVL.

The rearrangement joins TRBV30 to TRBJ1-2; D unclear. V lost 2 bases to trimming and J lost 8 bases, with 18 bases between them. This CDR3 has 14 residues. The germline V gene encodes CDR1 GTSNPN and CDR2 SVGIG (reference sequence). The chain's CDR3 is CAWSLPPIAGGYTF. CDR3 DNA sequence: TGTGCCTGGAGTCTCCCCCCAATTGCGGGAGGCTACACCTTC.

The rearrangement uses TRBV14 and TRBJ2-7; D possibly corresponds to TRBD2 (6 bases). V lost 4 bases to trimming and J lost 4 bases, with 23 bases between them. The length of the CDR3 is 17 residues. The germline V gene has CDR1 SGHDN and CDR2 FVKESK. CDR3 residues: CASSPDDVAAEIYEQYF. DNA of the CDR3: TGTGCCAGCAGCCCCGACGATGTAGCGGCGGAAATTTACGAGCAGTACTTC.

The chain joins TRBV5-1 to TRBJ2-1; D is unclear. The germline gives CDR1 SGHRS, CDR2 YFSETQ. Between the trimmed V and J ends, which lost 0 bases and 4 bases, there was a span of 8 bases. The CDR3 runs 14 residues. CDR3 loop: CASSLGQSYNEQFF. Written as DNA, the CDR3 is TGCGCCAGCAGCTTGGGTCAATCATACAATGAGCAGTTCTTC.

The chain links TRBV24-1 to TRBJ1-2, with unresolved D. V lost 9 bases and J 0 bases, leaving 10 bases between the germline ends. The CDR3 extends over 13 amino acids. Germline lookup yields CDR1 KGHDR and CDR2 SFDVKD. CDR3 DNA: TGTGCCACCGGCGGGGAATCTAACTATGGCTACACCTTC. Protein product: CATGGESNYGYTF.

The rearrangement links TRBV6-5 to TRBJ2-1; D is undetermined. Between the trimmed V and J ends, which lost 5 bases and 7 bases, there was a span of 9 bases. Germline CDR1 MNHEY, CDR2 SVGAGI. There are 12 residues in the CDR3. CDR3 sequence (DNA): TGTGCCAGCAGTACCAGCGCGAATGAGCAGTTCTTC. Translated, it gives CASSTSANEQFF.

This clone was recorded only once. In nucleotides, the CDR3 is TGTGCCTGGAGTTTGAGGGCCCCTGAAGCTTTCTTT. Translated: CAWSLRAPEAFF. The chain links TRBV30 to TRBJ1-1; D is unclear. The germline V gene has CDR1 GTSNPN and CDR2 SVGIG (reference sequence). Trimming stripped 2 bases from V and 6 bases from J, with 10 bases between. This CDR3 contains 12 residues.

This clone was counted a single time. The chain carries TRBV7-8 and TRBJ2-2; the D is unclear. V was trimmed by 7 bases and J by 5 bases, leaving 17 bases between them. This CDR3 has 15 amino acids. Germline CDR1 is SGHVS and CDR2 is FQNEAQ. In DNA, the CDR3 is TGTGCCAGCAACCATGGTGGGGAAACAACCGGGGAGCTGTTTTTT. Its translation: CASNHGGETTGELFF.

V and J are TRBV10-3 and TRBJ1-6; D is unresolved. The CDR3 length is 12 residues. V lost 4 bases to trimming and J lost 9 bases, with 7 bases between them. Per the germline V gene, CDR1 is ENHRY and CDR2 is SYGVKD. The CDR3 region has the DNA TGTGCCATCAGTGTCGAGGGTTCACCCCTCCACTTT. Translated: CAISVEGSPLHF.

This sequence joins TRBV5-1 and TRBJ2-3; D gene unclear. CDR1 and CDR2 (germline): SGHRS, YFSETQ. CDR3 length: 16 amino acids. V was shortened by 4 bases and J by 4 bases, with 19 bases between the two germline ends. For the CDR3, the DNA is TGCGCCAGCAGCCTATTACCTGGGTTATCAGCAGATACGCAGTATTTT. Translation gives CASSLLPGLSADTQYF.

This chain links TRBV3-1 (or the pseudogene TRBV3-2) with TRBJ2-5; 15 bases agree with TRBD2. The CDR3 has 17 amino acids. V dropped 6 bases and J dropped 0; count of bases not matched to a gene: 5. Germline CDR1 and CDR2: LGHDT and YNNKEL (reference sequence). The CDR3 bases are TGTGCCAGCAGTTCTGGGACTAGCGGGGGGTACCAAGAGACCCAGTACTTC. Translating it yields CASSSGTSGGYQETQYF.

This clone has only a few counts. This chain joins TRBV5-1 and TRBJ1-1; D unresolved. The germline V and J ends were trimmed by 0 bases and 4 bases, with 10 bases remaining between them. Germline assignment: CDR1 SGHRS and CDR2 YFSETQ. This CDR3 is built from 14 residues. Written as DNA, the CDR3 is TGCGCCAGCAGCTTGGTAGGTGCGGCCACTGAAGCTTTCTTT. This codes for CASSLVGAATEAFF. The variable domain in full, completed from reference TRBV5-1 and TRBJ1-1, reads KAGVTQTPRYLIKTRGQQVTLSCSPISGHRSVSWYQQTPGQGLQFLFEYFSETQRNKGNFPGRFSGRQFSNSRSEMNVSTLELGDSALYLCASSLVGAATEAFFGQGTRLTVV.

This clone has a single count. V gene TRBV30 combines with J gene TRBJ1-4; D unclear. The CDR3 contains 15 residues. Germline V lookup: CDR1 GTSNPN, CDR2 SVGIG (reference sequence). V shed 2 bases and J shed 7 bases, with 17 bases lying between them. The CDR3 here is CAWSLSIRGGEKLFF. The CDR3 coding sequence is TGTGCCTGGAGTCTATCGATCCGGGGTGGTGAAAAACTGTTTTTT.

The chain carries TRBV29-1 and TRBJ2-3, with D possibly being TRBD1 or TRBD2 (5 bases each). Germline CDR1 SQVTM, CDR2 ANQGSEA. This CDR3 region has 14 residues. Trimming took 4 bases from V and 6 from J, leaving 17 bases between them. The DNA for the CDR3 is TGCAGCGTTGCTGACAGCCTGGGGGTGGATACGCAGTATTTT. Translated, it gives CSVADSLGVDTQYF.

This clone was seen only a few times. The chain links TRBV9 to TRBJ1-5; TRBD1 is a possible D gene (5 bases). Germline CDR1 reads SGDLS; CDR2 reads YYNGEE. V was trimmed by 5 bases and J by 4 bases, leaving 10 bases between them. CDR3 length equals 13 residues. The CDR3 bases are TGTGCCAGCAGTGCAGGGTTAAATCAGCCCCAGCATTTT. It translates to CASSAGLNQPQHF.

J is TRBJ1-2 and V is TRBV27; D might be TRBD1 (5 bases). Germline V gene lookup returns CDR1 MNHEY and CDR2 SMNVEV (reference sequence). The CDR3 is 13 residues long. Trimming stripped 5 bases from V and 4 bases from J, with 11 bases between. Here the CDR3 reads CASSGGLTYGYTF. The CDR3 region has the DNA TGTGCCAGCAGTGGGGGACTAACCTATGGCTACACCTTC.

V usage is TRBV9 and J usage is TRBJ1-1, with 9 positions matching TRBD1. The CDR3 totals 14 residues. After removal of 3 bases from V and 5 bases from J, the junction contained 5 bases not matched to a gene. In germline, CDR1 is SGDLS, CDR2 YYNGEE. CDR3 coding DNA: TGTGCCAGCAGCGCCCGGGACAGGGCGACTGAAGCTTTCTTT. Translating it yields CASSARDRATEAFF.

CDR3 in DNA: TGTGCCAGCAGCTGGGGACTAGCGGGAGCCGGGGAGCTGTTTTTT. Translated, it gives CASSWGLAGAGELFF. J is TRBJ2-2 and V is TRBV7-9; TRBD2 matches 14 bases. Germline CDR1 and CDR2: SEHNR and FQNEAQ (reference sequence). V dropped 4 bases and J dropped 6; count of bases not matched to a gene: 1. The CDR3 contains 15 residues.